This TCR beta chain was captured in a study of coeliac disease. Study-wide background: Coeliac patients had active, refractory type I, or gluten-free-diet-controlled disease. The study queried TRBV7-2 bias without high-resolution HLA data. Whole-study results and caveats: Active celiac intraepithelial and lamina propria samples had lower TRB and TRG clonality than control samples.

Germline V lookup: CDR1 MDHEN, CDR2 SYDVKM. This CDR3 has 13 residues. V was pared by 7 bases and J by 0 bases, with 7 bases between. In regard to this clone: The antigen is not known.

Assay used: immunoSEQ multiplex PCR; TCRdb lists only in-frame clones, some missing. The sample records about 4,200 clones, about three quarters being singletons. One frozen approximately 550,000-cell aliquot per fraction was sequenced. V is TRBV28 and J is TRBJ1-3; D gene ambiguous. The clonotype comes from a woman between 18 and 29 years old with active celiac disease. Sequenced: intraepithelial lymphocytes from the gut. The CDR3 here is CASMRFSGNTIYF. DNA for the CDR3: TGTGCCAGCATGAGGTTCTCTGGAAACACCATATATTTT.